This T cell receptor (beta chain) was recorded in a study of cytomegalovirus exposure and HLA in healthy donors. For the study at large: Out of around 360 genotyped donors, roughly 80% belonged to the Caucasian-associated ancestry cluster.

The PCR had 60 Vbeta and 13 Jbeta primers. The table came from immunoSEQ multiplex PCR; TCRdb's copy has only in-frame clones and leaves some out. There are around 70,000 clones in the sample; roughly 70% occur only once, and 9.5% to 15% lies in the top ten. Every donor was a healthy person donating bone marrow. The CDR3 totals 13 residues. V lost 6 bases and J 5 bases, leaving 14 bases between the germline ends. In germline, CDR1 is MDHEN, CDR2 SYDVKM. The sequencing sample was made of PBMCs. This clonotype originated in an older man in good health and CMV-seronegative. V gene TRBV28 combines with J gene TRBJ2-7; tentatively, D is TRBD1 (6 bases). CDR3 nucleotides: TGTGCCAGCAGACGACCCCAGGGGCACGAGCAGTACTTC. Amino acids: CASRRPQGHEQYF.